This T cell receptor (beta chain) derives from a study of T-cell reconstitution after alpha-beta-depleted transplantation in children. V was cut by 3 bases and J by 0 bases, with 12 bases left in between. The CDR3 loop spans 16 amino acids. In germline, CDR1 is SEHNR, CDR2 FQNEAQ (reference sequence). Construction of the TCRbeta library involved unique molecular identifiers. TCRdb fed the PCR reads into MiXCR, producing one record per CDR3 protein. The sample consists of around 80,000 distinct CDR3 sequences, about a sixth of them appearing once. This material consisted of PBMCs, mostly from graft donor cells, taken 360 days after TCRalphabeta/CD19-depleted stem cell transplant. The chain combines TRBV7-9 with TRBJ2-1, with D possibly matching TRBD2 (5 bases). The TCR sequence derives from a male patient aged 2 to 9 who had a stem cell transplant for acute lymphoblastic leukemia, so the T cells may come from the graft donor. CDR3 region: CASSFSYGSSYNEQFF. CDR3 nucleotides: TGTGCCAGCAGCTTCTCGTATGGGAGCTCCTACAATGAGCAGTTCTTC.